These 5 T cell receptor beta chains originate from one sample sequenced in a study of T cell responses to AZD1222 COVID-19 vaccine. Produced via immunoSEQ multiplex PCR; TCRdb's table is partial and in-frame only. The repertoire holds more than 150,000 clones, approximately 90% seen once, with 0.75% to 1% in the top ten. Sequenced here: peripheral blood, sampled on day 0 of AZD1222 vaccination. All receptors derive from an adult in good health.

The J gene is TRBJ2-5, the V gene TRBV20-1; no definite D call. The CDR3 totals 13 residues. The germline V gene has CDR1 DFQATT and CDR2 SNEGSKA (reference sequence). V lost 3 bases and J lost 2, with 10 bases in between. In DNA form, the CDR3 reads TGCAGTGCTAGTCTTTTAGGGCAAGAGACCCAGTACTTC. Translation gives CSASLLGQETQYF.

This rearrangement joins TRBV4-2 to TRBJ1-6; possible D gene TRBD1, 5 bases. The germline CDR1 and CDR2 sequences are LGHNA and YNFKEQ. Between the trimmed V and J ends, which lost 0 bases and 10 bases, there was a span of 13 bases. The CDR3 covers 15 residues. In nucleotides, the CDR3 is TGTGCCAGCAGCCAAGAGGGGATGGGGCCCTCACCCCTCCACTTT. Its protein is CASSQEGMGPSPLHF.

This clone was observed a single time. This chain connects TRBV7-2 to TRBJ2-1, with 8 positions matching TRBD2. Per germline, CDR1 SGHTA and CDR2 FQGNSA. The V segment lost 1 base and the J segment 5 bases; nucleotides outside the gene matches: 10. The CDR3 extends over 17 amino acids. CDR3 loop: CASSLGSGRGVDNEQFF. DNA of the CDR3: TGTGCCAGCAGCTTAGGGTCCGGGCGGGGGGTCGACAATGAGCAGTTCTTC.

This CDR3 is CASSYLENTEAFF. The CDR3 DNA follows: TGTGCCAGCAGTTACTTGGAGAACACTGAAGCTTTCTTT. The chain couples TRBV6-5 to TRBJ1-1, with unresolved D. Trimming pared 1 base from V and 1 base from J, leaving 4 bases between. The CDR3 covers 13 residues. CDR1 is MNHEY, CDR2 SVGAGI, per germline.

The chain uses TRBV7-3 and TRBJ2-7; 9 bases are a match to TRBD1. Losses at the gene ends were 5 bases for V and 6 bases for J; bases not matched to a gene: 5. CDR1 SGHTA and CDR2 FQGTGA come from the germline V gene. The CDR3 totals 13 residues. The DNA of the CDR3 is TGTGCCAGCAGCAGGGACAGGGCGGGCGAGCAGTACTTC. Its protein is CASSRDRAGEQYF.